A selection of T cell receptor beta chains follows, all from one sample in a study of OX40 agonist ivuxolimab in advanced cancers. The assay was immunoSEQ multiplex PCR, and TCRdb's table has in-frame clones only and misses some. The table includes about 61,000 clones, about 90% detected once. The material was CD4+ or CD8+ T cells sorted from blood, obtained in a trial of the OX40 agonist ivuxolimab. The receptor set was obtained from an adult with an advanced solid tumor such as melanoma, head and neck, liver or kidney cancer. CDR3s include the opening cysteine and the closing phenylalanine or tryptophan. D genes are given only for firm matches. Rows give clone size only sometimes, using once, few, many, or a class for an expanded clone.

>NA|NA|TRBJ2-1|TRBV5-1
TGCGCCAGCAGCCCGCACGGGGGCAATGAGCAGTTCTTC
CASSPHGGNEQFF
>TRBD2|NA|TRBJ2-1|TRBV4-3
TGCGCCAGCAGCCAAGATCTAGCGGGAGGGCCGGGGAATGAGCAGTTCTTC
CASSQDLAGGPGNEQFF
>NA|NA|TRBJ1-6|TRBV7-2
TGTGCCAGCAGCTTAATGGGGGGTTTTTCACCCCTCCACTTT
CASSLMGGFSPLHF
>TRBD1|NA|TRBJ1-5|TRBV30
TGTGCCTGGAGTGCCCTTGGACAGGGCAATCAGCCCCAGCATTTT
CAWSALGQGNQPQHF
>TRBD1|NA|TRBJ1-2|TRBV9
TGTGCCAGCAGCGCTGGGCCGGGACAGCCCTTAGCTAACTATGGCTACACCTTC
CASSAGPGQPLANYGYTF
>TRBD1|NA|TRBJ1-1|TRBV4-1
TGCGCCAGCAGCCCCGTGACAGGGGAAACTGAAGCTTTCTTT
CASSPVTGETEAFF
>TRBD1|NA|TRBJ2-2|TRBV4-3
TGCGCCAGCAGCCAAGATGGATTCGGACAGGGTACGAACACCGGGGAGCTGTTTTTT
CASSQDGFGQGTNTGELFF
>TRBD1|NA|TRBJ2-1|TRBV30
TGTGCCTGGAGCACCGGGACAGGGGCGGATGAGCAGTTCTTC
CAWSTGTGADEQFF
>NA|NA|TRBJ1-4|TRBV6-5
TGTGCCAGCAGTCGGGGGGGCCCCGAAAAACTGTTTTTT
CASSRGGPEKLFF
>NA|NA|TRBJ1-3|TRBV6-5
TGTGCCAGCAGTTACGGGCAGAGCTCTGGAAACACCATATATTTT
CASSYGQSSGNTIYF
>NA|NA|TRBJ1-2|TRBV30
TGTGCCTGGAGGTGGTTGGGTTATGGCTACACCTTC
CAWRWLGYGYTF
>NA|once|TRBJ1-3|TRBV6-6
TGTGCCAGCAGTTACGACTCCGCAGGGTTAAGAAACACCATATATTTT
CASSYDSAGLRNTIYF
>TRBD1|NA|TRBJ1-1|TRBV19
TGTGCCAGTAGTATAGTAGGGGGCAACACTGAAGCTTTCTTT
CASSIVGGNTEAFF
>NA|NA|TRBJ2-1|TRBV9
TGTGCCAGCAGCGTAACGAGCACCAATGAGCAGTTCTTC
CASSVTSTNEQFF
>TRBD1|NA|TRBJ1-1|TRBV7-2
TGTGCCAGCAGCTTATTTTATCGAAGGGACAGGAACACTGAAGCTTTCTTT
CASSLFYRRDRNTEAFF
>TRBD1|NA|TRBJ1-3|TRBV4-3
TGCGCCAGCAGCCAAGATCGCCGAGGACAGGGGACTGGAAACACCATATATTTT
CASSQDRRGQGTGNTIYF
>TRBD2|NA|TRBJ2-3|TRBV4-3
TGCGCCAGCAGCCAAGACTTACCGGGACTAGCGGGGGATACGCAGTATTTT
CASSQDLPGLAGDTQYF
>NA|once|TRBJ1-4|TRBV5-1
TGCGCCAGCAGCTTAGGTGGCAGATTTACAACTAATGAAAAACTGTTTTTT
CASSLGGRFTTNEKLFF
>NA|NA|TRBJ2-1|TRBV30
TGTGCCTGGAGTGCGACGAGCGGATACAATGAGCAGTTCTTC
CAWSATSGYNEQFF
>TRBD1|NA|TRBJ1-2|TRBV6-1
TGTGCCAGCAGTGTGGACAGGGGGAACTATGGCTACACCTTC
CASSVDRGNYGYTF
>TRBD1|NA|TRBJ1-5|TRBV28
TGTGCCAGCAGTTCGGGACAGGGCTTATTTAGCAATCAGCCCCAGCATTTT
CASSSGQGLFSNQPQHF
>NA|NA|TRBJ1-5|TRBV6-1
TGTGCCAGCACCCTCGACGAGTATCAGCCCCAGCATTTT
CASTLDEYQPQHF
>TRBD1|NA|TRBJ1-2|TRBV29-1
TGCAGCGTAGTCAACCCCGGGACAGCTGATGGCTACACCTTC
CSVVNPGTADGYTF
>NA|NA|TRBJ1-3|TRBV30
TGTGCCTGGAGTGAGGGGGTCTCTGGAAACACCATATATTTT
CAWSEGVSGNTIYF
>TRBD1|NA|TRBJ2-7|TRBV9
TGTGCCAGCAGCGTAGGGGGACAGAGCTACGAGCAGTACTTC
CASSVGGQSYEQYF
>NA|NA|TRBJ1-1|TRBV4-3
TGCGCCAGCAGCCGGGTCCGGGAACTGAACACTGAAGCTTTCTTT
CASSRVRELNTEAFF
>TRBD2|once|TRBJ2-3|TRBV12-5
TGTGCTACAGGATTGACTAGCGGGATTGCGAATACGCAGTATTTT
CATGLTSGIANTQYF
>NA|NA|TRBJ1-5|TRBV28
TGTGCCAGCACCCCCTGGGGGGATAGCAATCAGCCCCAGCATTTT
CASTPWGDSNQPQHF
>NA|NA|TRBJ2-7|TRBV30
TGTGCCTGGAGTGTACTCGGGGACGAGCAGTACTTC
CAWSVLGDEQYF
>TRBD1|NA|TRBJ2-1|TRBV4-1
TGCGCCAGCAGCCACCGCCTACCGGGACAGGATGGCGATGAGCAGTTCTTC
CASSHRLPGQDGDEQFF
>NA|NA|TRBJ2-1|TRBV7-8
TGTGCCAGCAGCGACAACCGGTACAATGAGCAGTTCTTC
CASSDNRYNEQFF
>NA|NA|TRBJ1-5|TRBV4-1
TGCGCCAGCAGCCAAGAGGACTATAGCAATCAGCCCCAGCATTTT
CASSQEDYSNQPQHF
>TRBD1|NA|TRBJ2-3|TRBV4-1
TGCGCCAGCAGCCAAGCGCCTAGGGGGCGAAGCACAGATACGCAGTATTTT
CASSQAPRGRSTDTQYF
>NA|NA|TRBJ2-6|TRBV30
TGTGCCTGGAGTGTACTATTAGGGGCTGGGGCCAACGTCCTGACTTTC
CAWSVLLGAGANVLTF
>TRBD1|NA|TRBJ1-2|TRBV29-1
TGCAGCGTTGGGACAGGGGAGGGCTACACCTTC
CSVGTGEGYTF
>TRBD2|NA|TRBJ2-1|TRBV4-2
TGTGCCAGCAGCCAATCTCCTCTAGCGGGAGATCTCAATGAGCAGTTCTTC
CASSQSPLAGDLNEQFF
>NA|NA|TRBJ2-1|TRBV11-3
TGTGCCAGCAGCTTAGATACTAGCCCGAGGGGCTCCTACAATGAGCAGTTCTTC
CASSLDTSPRGSYNEQFF
>TRBD1|NA|TRBJ1-2|TRBV2
TGTGCCAGCAGTCCCCCCGACAGGGGCAATTATGGCTACACCTTC
CASSPPDRGNYGYTF
>NA|NA|TRBJ2-5|TRBV6-5
TGTGCCAGCAGTTACATGTCGGAGACCCAGTACTTC
CASSYMSETQYF
>NA|NA|TRBJ2-7|TRBV28
TGTGCCAGCAGTTTAGCTAACACCTACGAGCAGTACTTC
CASSLANTYEQYF
>NA|NA|TRBJ2-3|TRBV9
TGTGCCAGCAGCGTAGCGGCAGGGCCACACACAGATACGCAGTATTTT
CASSVAAGPHTDTQYF
>NA|NA|TRBJ1-3|TRBV28
TGTGCCAGCAGTTTACCCCTCGTAGGTGAGGGAGGAAACACCATATATTTT
CASSLPLVGEGGNTIYF
>TRBD1|NA|TRBJ2-7|TRBV29-1
TGCAGCGTGGGGGACAGGGGCCCCACGTCCTACGAGCAGTACTTC
CSVGDRGPTSYEQYF
>NA|NA|TRBJ2-1|TRBV4-3
TGCGCCAGCAGCCAAGAGCTAGCCCACAATGAGCAGTTCTTC
CASSQELAHNEQFF
>TRBD2|NA|TRBJ2-1|TRBV15
TGTGCCACCAGCCCTGGACTAGCGGGAGGACCTTACAATGAGCAGTTCTTC
CATSPGLAGGPYNEQFF
>NA|NA|TRBJ1-6|TRBV30
TGTGCCTGGAGTCCCGGGGGGGTCAGTTCACCCCTCCACTTT
CAWSPGGVSSPLHF
>NA|NA|TRBJ1-5|TRBV7-2
TGTGCCAGCAGCTTAGTTTATAAAGGACAGAAGAATCAGCCCCAGCATTTT
CASSLVYKGQKNQPQHF
>NA|NA|TRBJ2-3|TRBV6-6
TGTGCCAGCAGGAACAGCGGAACAGATACGCAGTATTTT
CASRNSGTDTQYF
>NA|NA|TRBJ2-3|TRBV5-1
TGCGCCAGCAGCTCACTGAGCACAGATACGCAGTATTTT
CASSSLSTDTQYF
>TRBD1|NA|TRBJ1-6|TRBV9
TGTGCCAGCAGCGTAGGCAGGGACAGAAATTCACCCCTCCACTTT
CASSVGRDRNSPLHF
>NA|NA|TRBJ1-2|TRBV2
TGTGCCAGCATTCGAGGGGTCTATGGCTACACCTTC
CASIRGVYGYTF